A single sample is the source of the 22 T cell receptor beta chains below, sequenced in a study of T cell responses to AZD1222 COVID-19 vaccine. TCRdb's copy holds only in-frame clones and misses some; the assay was immunoSEQ multiplex PCR. The table lists 130,000 to 150,000 clones, 92% of them singletons. The sample consisted of peripheral blood, taken on day 0 of AZD1222 vaccination. The source of these receptors is an adult in good health.

The V gene is TRBV11-3, the J gene TRBJ2-3; TRBD1 matches 7 bases. The germline V gene encodes CDR1 SGHNT and CDR2 YENEEA. CDR3 size: 16 residues. Trimming removed 1 base from V and 2 bases from J; junction bases left unmatched: 6. The CDR3 sequence: CASSLGTGDTTDTQYF. CDR3 sequence (DNA): TGTGCCAGCAGCTTAGGAACAGGGGATACCACAGATACGCAGTATTTT.

The chain couples TRBV14 to TRBJ1-1; D is unresolved. The CDR3 is made up of 13 amino acids. V was shortened by 5 bases and J by 0 bases, with 7 bases between the two germline ends. Germline lookup yields CDR1 SGHDN and CDR2 FVKESK. DNA for the CDR3: TGTGCCAGCAGCGAGGCCTTGAACACTGAAGCTTTCTTT. As protein: CASSEALNTEAFF.

The V and J genes are TRBV5-6 and TRBJ2-7, with D possibly TRBD2 on 5 matching bases. The germline V and J ends were trimmed by 5 bases and 3 bases, with 15 bases remaining between them. The germline V gene has CDR1 SGHDT and CDR2 YYEEEE. CDR3 size: 14 residues. The CDR3 nucleotides read TGTGCCAGCAGTTTGCGATCCGGGAACTACGAGCAGTACTTC. Translation gives CASSLRSGNYEQYF.

This clone was observed a single time. The CDR3 here is CASSQKTGRNSPLHF. The CDR3 coding sequence is TGTGCCAGTAGTCAGAAGACAGGGCGGAATTCACCCCTCCACTTT. The V and J genes are TRBV19 and TRBJ1-6; TRBD1 matches 7 bases. V shed 5 bases and J 7 bases; nucleotides not matched to a gene: 8. The CDR3 is made up of 15 amino acids. From germline, CDR1 is LNHDA and CDR2 SQIVND (reference sequence).

This rearrangement joins TRBV20-1 to TRBJ1-1; D remains unclear. The germline V gene has CDR1 DFQATT and CDR2 SNEGSKA (reference sequence). The ends were cut back, 7 bases at V and 5 bases at J, with 11 bases in the middle. There are 11 residues in the CDR3. The DNA for the CDR3 is TGCAGTGTCCCGAGTTGGACTGAAGCTTTCTTT. Amino acids: CSVPSWTEAFF.

The V gene is TRBV4-1, the J gene TRBJ1-5, with D possibly TRBD1 on 6 matching bases. The CDR3 is 15 amino acids. Trimming left V 2 bases short and J 4 bases short, with 12 bases between. Germline values: CDR1 MGHRA, CDR2 YSYEKL. In nucleotides, the CDR3 is TGCGCCAGCAGCCAAATGGGGACACGGAATCAGCCCCAGCATTTT. It specifies CASSQMGTRNQPQHF.

CDR3 amino acids: CATSRPPPSGEQYF. In DNA, the CDR3 is TGTGCCACCAGCAGACCCCCCCCCTCGGGGGAGCAGTACTTC. The chain uses TRBV15 and TRBJ2-7, with a tentative D call TRBD2 (5 bases). This CDR3 contains 14 residues. The V end lost 2 bases, the J end lost 7 bases, and 15 bases lay between the germline ends. The germline CDR1 and CDR2 sequences are LNHNV and YYDKDF (reference sequence).

The chain recombines TRBV19 with TRBJ2-3; D ambiguous. V lost 6 bases, J lost 4 bases, and 11 bases lay in between. Germline CDR1 is LNHDA and CDR2 is SQIVND (reference sequence). The CDR3 contains 13 residues. DNA of the CDR3: TGTGCCAGTAGATTCCAATCGTCAGATACGCAGTATTTT. Translated, it gives CASRFQSSDTQYF. Full variable domain (remainder filled in from reference TRBV19 and TRBJ2-3): DGGITQSPKYLFRKEGQNVTLSCEQNLNHDAMYWYRQDPGQGLRLIYYSQIVNDFQKGDIAEGYSVSREKKESFPLTVTSAQKNPTAFYLCASRFQSSDTQYFGPGTRLTVL.

The chain carries TRBV3-1 (or the pseudogene TRBV3-2) and TRBJ2-2, with D perhaps given as TRBD1 or TRBD2 (6 bases each). CDR3 size: 14 residues. The V and J ends lost 8 bases and 2 bases respectively, with 12 bases between them. Per the germline V gene, CDR1 is LGHDT and CDR2 is YNNKEL (reference sequence). DNA for the CDR3: TGTGCCAGCGGAGGGGGGCAAAACACCGGGGAGCTGTTTTTT. This translates into CASGGGQNTGELFF.

This clone was found a few times. V is TRBV19 and J is TRBJ2-7, with a weak D call TRBD1 (6 bases). CDR3 length equals 13 residues. Trimming took 9 bases from V and 2 from J, leaving 14 bases between them. Germline-derived CDR1 and CDR2 are LNHDA and SQIVND (reference sequence). CDR3 bases: TGTGCCAGCAGGGCCAGGGGCGCCTACGAGCAGTACTTC. This encodes CASRARGAYEQYF. The complete variable domain, with remaining parts taken from reference TRBV19 and TRBJ2-7, reads DGGITQSPKYLFRKEGQNVTLSCEQNLNHDAMYWYRQDPGQGLRLIYYSQIVNDFQKGDIAEGYSVSREKKESFPLTVTSAQKNPTAFYLCASRARGAYEQYFGPGTRLTVT.

J is TRBJ1-2 and V is TRBV7-2; D is unclear. The CDR3 is 13 amino acids. The germline CDR1 and CDR2 sequences are SGHTA and FQGNSA. V was trimmed by 5 bases and J by 5 bases, leaving 12 bases between them. The CDR3 is CASSADRGYGYTF. The CDR3 DNA sequence: TGTGCCAGCAGCGCTGACCGGGGTTATGGCTACACCTTC.

This sequence joins TRBV7-6 and TRBJ2-2, with 9 positions matching TRBD2. Germline CDR1 SGHVS, CDR2 FNYEAQ. V was clipped by 4 bases and J by 7 bases; unmatched bases: 4. This CDR3 is built from 14 residues. The CDR3 spells CASSSGLAGGELFF. CDR3 nucleotides: TGTGCCAGCAGCTCGGGACTAGCAGGCGGGGAGCTGTTTTTT.

The gene calls are TRBV5-1 and TRBJ2-1; D unresolved. The CDR3 contains 13 residues. With 4 bases removed from V and 6 bases from J, the gap between germline ends came to 11 bases. CDR1 SGHRS and CDR2 YFSETQ come from the germline V gene. CDR3: CASSQRTGNEQFF. The CDR3 coding sequence is TGCGCCAGCAGCCAACGTACGGGCAATGAGCAGTTCTTC.

The chain combines TRBV5-6 with TRBJ1-2; D is ambiguous. The CDR3 is 12 amino acids. Looked up from germline, CDR1 is SGHDT and CDR2 is YYEEEE. V gave up 4 bases and J gave up 0 bases, with 4 bases separating them. CDR3 residues: CASSGANYGYTF. The CDR3 coding sequence is TGTGCCAGCAGCGGTGCTAACTATGGCTACACCTTC.

This clone has a single count. At the DNA level, this CDR3 is encoded by other sequences in the same sample as well. This chain connects TRBV6-5 to TRBJ1-6; D call uncertain. The V end lost 8 bases, the J end lost 10 bases, and 9 bases lay between the germline ends. The germline V gene has CDR1 MNHEY and CDR2 SVGAGI. The CDR3 sequence is 11 residues long. The chain's CDR3 is CASGSVSPLHF. The CDR3 DNA reads as TGTGCCAGCGGTTCGGTCTCACCCCTCCACTTT.

The DNA for the CDR3 is TGCGCCAGCAGCTTGGGATTCCGGGGCTCCTATGGCTACACCTTC. Protein product: CASSLGFRGSYGYTF. The rearrangement links TRBV5-1 to TRBJ1-2; a possible D gene is TRBD1 (5 bases). The V end was cut by 0 bases, the J end by 4 bases, with 13 bases between. Germline CDR1 reads SGHRS; CDR2 reads YFSETQ. This CDR3 is built from 15 residues.

The J gene is TRBJ1-2, the V gene TRBV2; 7 bases are shared with TRBD1. Germline CDR1 SNHLY, CDR2 FYNNEI. V lost 5 bases, J lost 4 bases, and 7 bases stayed unmatched. The CDR3 is 14 residues long. The CDR3 spells CASSPGQILYGYTF. The DNA for the CDR3 is TGTGCCAGCAGTCCGGGACAGATCCTCTATGGCTACACCTTC.

This chain connects TRBV7-8 to TRBJ2-2, with 11 bases matching TRBD1. The V gene's germline CDR1 is SGHVS and CDR2 FQNEAQ. The CDR3 loop spans 16 amino acids. Losses at the gene ends were 5 bases for V and 4 bases for J; bases not matched to a gene: 6. The CDR3 spells CASSPRTGGFTGELFF. The CDR3 nucleotides are TGTGCCAGCAGCCCTCGGACAGGGGGCTTCACCGGGGAGCTGTTTTTT.

J is TRBJ2-7 and V is TRBV5-4; 8 positions match TRBD2. The CDR3 is 18 residues long. Germline CDR1 SGHNT, CDR2 YYREEE (reference sequence). V was clipped by 1 base and J by 1 base; unmatched bases: 13. CDR3 sequence reads: CASSLSVATSGSSYEQYF. The CDR3 nucleotides are TGTGCCAGCAGCTTGAGTGTCGCGACCAGCGGGAGTTCCTACGAGCAGTACTTC.

The chain recombines TRBV10-1 with TRBJ1-2; 10 nucleotides align to TRBD1. Per germline, CDR1 WNHNN and CDR2 SYGVQD (reference sequence). With V trimmed by 5 bases and J by 8 bases, 5 bases remained unmatched. The CDR3 contains 13 residues. This chain's CDR3 is CASSPGTGAGYTF. The CDR3 DNA reads TGCGCCAGCAGTCCAGGGACAGGGGCCGGCTACACCTTC.

The chain couples TRBV5-4 to TRBJ2-3; 11 bases are shared with TRBD2. CDR1 is SGHNT, CDR2 YYREEE, per germline (reference sequence). The V and J ends lost 6 bases and 2 bases, in that order; junction bases with no gene match: 8. CDR3 size: 16 residues. CDR3 DNA: TGTGCCAGCAACCTAGCGGGGGGCGGTAACACAGATACGCAGTATTTT. Its translation: CASNLAGGGNTDTQYF.

The chain couples TRBV18 to TRBJ1-1; no clear D. The CDR3 has 13 residues. CDR1 is KGHSH and CDR2 is LQKENI in the germline V gene. Deletions cut 6 bases from V and 5 bases from J, with 13 bases between. Here the CDR3 reads CASSPTRGTEAFF. The CDR3 nucleotides are TGTGCCAGCTCGCCCACTAGAGGGACTGAAGCTTTCTTT. The full variable domain, its missing parts supplied by reference TRBV18 and TRBJ1-1, is NAGVMQNPRHLVRRRGQEARLRCSPMKGHSHVYWYRQLPEEGLKFMVYLQKENIIDESGMPKERFSAEFPKEGPSILRIQQVVRGDSAAYFCASSPTRGTEAFFGQGTRLTVV.